A selection of T cell receptor beta chains follows, all from one sample in a study of T-cell reconstitution after alpha-beta-depleted transplantation in children. TCRdb analysed the PCR reads with MiXCR anew, one entry per CDR3 protein. The sample has around 440,000 distinct CDR3 sequences; approximately 10% are singletons. The specimen was PBMCs, collected before TCRalphabeta/CD19-depleted stem cell transplant. Source of these receptors: a child aged 2-15 years with inherited bone marrow failure, due to receive a stem cell transplant. Each CDR3 is given with its conserved first and last residue. Each record gives: V gene, D gene, J gene, clone size, CDR3 DNA, CDR3 protein. The D gene is left open where the match is weak. Size tells how often a clone was seen (once, few, many) or the class of an expanded clone, and some rows leave it out.

v_gene: TRBV28; d_gene: .; j_gene: TRBJ2-3; abundance: many; CDR3nt: TGTGCCAGCAGTTCCCCTCAGTCAGATACGCAGTATTTT; CDR3aa: CASSSPQSDTQYF
v_gene: TRBV29-1; d_gene: .; j_gene: TRBJ2-7; abundance: many; CDR3nt: TGCAGCGTCGCCAAGGACCCCATCGAGCAGTACTTC; CDR3aa: CSVAKDPIEQYF
v_gene: TRBV20-1; d_gene: .; j_gene: TRBJ2-1; abundance: many; CDR3nt: TGCAGTGCTAGACGCAGGGGCTACAATGAGCAGTTCTTC; CDR3aa: CSARRRGYNEQFF
v_gene: TRBV5-1; d_gene: .; j_gene: TRBJ2-2; abundance: many; CDR3nt: TGCGCCAGCAGCCCTTACACGAACACCGGGGAGCTGTTTTTT; CDR3aa: CASSPYTNTGELFF
v_gene: TRBV27; d_gene: .; j_gene: TRBJ2-7; abundance: many; CDR3nt: TGTGCCAGCAGCAGGGGAGGGCCGGGGTACGAGCAGTACTTC; CDR3aa: CASSRGGPGYEQYF
v_gene: TRBV11-2; d_gene: TRBD2; j_gene: TRBJ2-1; abundance: many; CDR3nt: TGTGCCAGCAGCACTCCCCCGGGACTAGCGGGAGGGCCATACAATGAGCAGTTCTTC; CDR3aa: CASSTPPGLAGGPYNEQFF
v_gene: TRBV6-1; d_gene: .; j_gene: TRBJ2-6; abundance: many; CDR3nt: TGTGCCAGCACCAGATTACCCTCTGGGGCCAACGTCCTGACTTTC; CDR3aa: CASTRLPSGANVLTF
v_gene: TRBV19; d_gene: TRBD1; j_gene: TRBJ1-5; abundance: .; CDR3nt: TGTGCCAGTAGCCCAGACAGGGAAGGCAATCAGCCCCAGCATTTT; CDR3aa: CASSPDREGNQPQHF
v_gene: TRBV24-1; d_gene: TRBD2; j_gene: TRBJ2-1; abundance: few; CDR3nt: TGTGCCACCAGTGATTTAGCGGGAGCCACCTACAATGAGCAGTTCTTC; CDR3aa: CATSDLAGATYNEQFF
v_gene: TRBV11-2; d_gene: TRBD2; j_gene: TRBJ2-3; abundance: few; CDR3nt: TGTGCCAGCAGTATTATAGCGGGGTTCAAAGATACGCAGTATTTT; CDR3aa: CASSIIAGFKDTQYF
v_gene: TRBV7-2; d_gene: TRBD1; j_gene: TRBJ1-2; abundance: .; CDR3nt: TGTGCCAGCAGCTCTTTCGACAGGGAGGCTAACTATGGCTACACCTTC; CDR3aa: CASSSFDREANYGYTF
v_gene: TRBV3-1; d_gene: .; j_gene: TRBJ1-5; abundance: many; CDR3nt: TGTGCCAGCAGCCAGGGGGTAATCACGCCCCAGCATTTT; CDR3aa: CASSQGVITPQHF
v_gene: TRBV10-3; d_gene: .; j_gene: TRBJ2-7; abundance: many; CDR3nt: TGTGCCATCCTTGCGGGACTGAAAACCTACGAGCAGTACTTC; CDR3aa: CAILAGLKTYEQYF
v_gene: TRBV6-5; d_gene: TRBD2; j_gene: TRBJ2-7; abundance: many; CDR3nt: TGTGCCAGCAGTTACTCGCAGTGGACTAGCGGGAATCGCGAGCAGTACTTC; CDR3aa: CASSYSQWTSGNREQYF
v_gene: TRBV20-1; d_gene: .; j_gene: TRBJ1-4; abundance: .; CDR3nt: TGCAGTGTTTTGGGGGGTGAAAAACTGTTTTTT; CDR3aa: CSVLGGEKLFF
v_gene: TRBV6-4; d_gene: .; j_gene: TRBJ2-4; abundance: few; CDR3nt: TGTGCCAGCTGTCTTGGGGACCCTTCCCTAGCCAAAAACATTCAGTACTTC; CDR3aa: CASCLGDPSLAKNIQYF
v_gene: TRBV12-3/TRBV12-4; d_gene: TRBD2; j_gene: TRBJ2-1; abundance: many; CDR3nt: TGTGCCAGCAGGCTTAGCGGGAGCTCCTACAATGAGCAGTTCTTC; CDR3aa: CASRLSGSSYNEQFF
v_gene: TRBV12-5; d_gene: TRBD1; j_gene: TRBJ2-1; abundance: many; CDR3nt: TGTGCTAGTGGTTTGGCGGGACAGGGTTACAATGAGCAGTTCTTC; CDR3aa: CASGLAGQGYNEQFF
v_gene: TRBV5-1; d_gene: TRBD2; j_gene: TRBJ2-5; abundance: many; CDR3nt: TGCGCCAGCAGCCGCCACCTTAGCGGGAGAGAGACCCAGTACTTC; CDR3aa: CASSRHLSGRETQYF
v_gene: TRBV15; d_gene: .; j_gene: TRBJ2-5; abundance: many; CDR3nt: TGTGCCACCAGCCCAACAGGGTTAGAGACCCAGTACTTC; CDR3aa: CATSPTGLETQYF
v_gene: TRBV5-6; d_gene: TRBD1; j_gene: TRBJ2-1; abundance: many; CDR3nt: TGTGCCACCCGACAGGGCTCCTACAATGAGCAGTTCTTC; CDR3aa: CATRQGSYNEQFF
v_gene: TRBV7-4; d_gene: .; j_gene: TRBJ2-2; abundance: .; CDR3nt: TGTGCCAGCAGCTTCCCTAGACAGTACACCGGGGAGCTGTTTTTT; CDR3aa: CASSFPRQYTGELFF
v_gene: TRBV7-9; d_gene: TRBD1; j_gene: TRBJ1-5; abundance: many; CDR3nt: TGTGCCAGCAGCTTGGGACAGGGCAAGGGTCAGCCCCAGCATTTT; CDR3aa: CASSLGQGKGQPQHF
v_gene: TRBV20-1; d_gene: .; j_gene: TRBJ2-7; abundance: many; CDR3nt: TGCAGTGCTCGCCCGGAATGGCTAACCGAGCAGTACTTC; CDR3aa: CSARPEWLTEQYF
v_gene: TRBV7-8; d_gene: .; j_gene: TRBJ2-1; abundance: many; CDR3nt: TGTGCCAGCACCCCCTCGCGGGGGCCGACCTACAATGAGCAGTTCTTC; CDR3aa: CASTPSRGPTYNEQFF
v_gene: TRBV9; d_gene: TRBD1; j_gene: TRBJ2-1; abundance: many; CDR3nt: TGTGCCAGCAGCGCCACAGGGGGCGGTTACAATGAGCAGTTCTTC; CDR3aa: CASSATGGGYNEQFF
v_gene: TRBV5-1; d_gene: TRBD2; j_gene: TRBJ2-1; abundance: many; CDR3nt: TGCGCCAGCAGCTTGGGGGGGACTAGCGGGAGATTATGGCAGTTCTTC; CDR3aa: CASSLGGTSGRLWQFF
v_gene: TRBV7-9; d_gene: .; j_gene: TRBJ2-7; abundance: many; CDR3nt: TGTGCCAGCGGTCTGGGCACAAACGAGCAGTACTTC; CDR3aa: CASGLGTNEQYF
v_gene: TRBV4-2; d_gene: .; j_gene: TRBJ1-2; abundance: many; CDR3nt: TGTGCCAGCAGCCAACTTTCGGGAGCTAACTATGGCTACACCTTC; CDR3aa: CASSQLSGANYGYTF
v_gene: TRBV11-3; d_gene: TRBD1; j_gene: TRBJ2-1; abundance: many; CDR3nt: TGTGCCAGCAGCCCAACAGGGGCTTACAATGAGCAGTTCTTC; CDR3aa: CASSPTGAYNEQFF
v_gene: TRBV20-1; d_gene: .; j_gene: TRBJ2-3; abundance: many; CDR3nt: TGCAGTGCTAATGTGGGGGTCCGGTGGACAGATACGCAGTATTTT; CDR3aa: CSANVGVRWTDTQYF
v_gene: TRBV28; d_gene: .; j_gene: TRBJ2-1; abundance: many; CDR3nt: TGTGCCAGCAGTTTATCCCCTGAGCAGTTCTTC; CDR3aa: CASSLSPEQFF
v_gene: TRBV30; d_gene: .; j_gene: TRBJ1-1; abundance: few; CDR3nt: TGTGCCTGGAGCAGGACTCTGAACACTGAAGCTTTCTTT; CDR3aa: CAWSRTLNTEAFF
v_gene: TRBV6-2/TRBV6-3; d_gene: TRBD1; j_gene: TRBJ2-7; abundance: .; CDR3nt: TGTGCCAGCAGTTACCCCTTGGACAGGGGGCCGATGGAGCAGTACTTC; CDR3aa: CASSYPLDRGPMEQYF
v_gene: TRBV10-3; d_gene: TRBD1; j_gene: TRBJ1-2; abundance: .; CDR3nt: TGTGCCCCCAGGGGGGACAGCGAGGGGTATGGCTACACCTTC; CDR3aa: CAPRGDSEGYGYTF
v_gene: TRBV5-1; d_gene: TRBD2; j_gene: TRBJ2-3; abundance: .; CDR3nt: TGCGCCAGCAGCTTGGCCGGACTAGCGGGAGGAGATACGCAGTATTTT; CDR3aa: CASSLAGLAGGDTQYF
v_gene: TRBV24-1; d_gene: TRBD2; j_gene: TRBJ2-7; abundance: many; CDR3nt: TGTGCCACCAGTCTGACACAGGGAGCGGGGGACCCCTCCTACGAGCAGTACTTC; CDR3aa: CATSLTQGAGDPSYEQYF
v_gene: TRBV29-1; d_gene: TRBD2; j_gene: TRBJ2-1; abundance: few; CDR3nt: TGCAGCGTTCCACAACCGACTAGCGGCTACAATGAGCAGTTCTTC; CDR3aa: CSVPQPTSGYNEQFF
v_gene: TRBV10-3; d_gene: .; j_gene: TRBJ2-5; abundance: .; CDR3nt: TGTGCCATCAGTGAGTCTCTAGTCCGGGAGACCCAGTACTTC; CDR3aa: CAISESLVRETQYF
v_gene: TRBV18; d_gene: .; j_gene: TRBJ1-1; abundance: .; CDR3nt: TGTGCCAGCTCGACTCAGGGTGGGTTCACTGAAGCTTTCTTT; CDR3aa: CASSTQGGFTEAFF
v_gene: TRBV16; d_gene: .; j_gene: TRBJ1-5; abundance: many; CDR3nt: TGTGCCAGCAGCCGCGGGAATCAGCCCCAGCATTTT; CDR3aa: CASSRGNQPQHF
v_gene: TRBV27; d_gene: TRBD2; j_gene: TRBJ2-7; abundance: many; CDR3nt: TGTGCCAGCAGTCCAATAAGCGGGACCTACGAGCAGTACTTC; CDR3aa: CASSPISGTYEQYF
v_gene: TRBV28; d_gene: TRBD1; j_gene: TRBJ2-7; abundance: .; CDR3nt: TGTGCCAGCAGTCCCCCCGGGCAGGGGGACTACGAGCAGTACTTC; CDR3aa: CASSPPGQGDYEQYF
v_gene: TRBV20-1; d_gene: .; j_gene: TRBJ2-3; abundance: .; CDR3nt: TGCAGTGCCCATTCTATTTCGGTTCGGCGGAGAAGGGCGACAGATACGCAGTATTTT; CDR3aa: CSAHSISVRRRRATDTQYF
v_gene: TRBV20-1; d_gene: .; j_gene: TRBJ1-5; abundance: many; CDR3nt: TGCAGTGCTAGAGCCAGGTTCGGCAATCAGCCCCAGCATTTT; CDR3aa: CSARARFGNQPQHF
v_gene: TRBV20-1; d_gene: .; j_gene: TRBJ2-7; abundance: many; CDR3nt: TGCAGCGCGACCCACGGGGACTACGAGCAGTACTTC; CDR3aa: CSATHGDYEQYF
v_gene: TRBV20-1; d_gene: TRBD1; j_gene: TRBJ1-5; abundance: few; CDR3nt: TGCAGTGCTAGATTTTGGGGACAGGGGGAATATAGCAATCAGCCCCAGCATTTT; CDR3aa: CSARFWGQGEYSNQPQHF
v_gene: TRBV12-3/TRBV12-4; d_gene: TRBD2; j_gene: TRBJ2-2; abundance: many; CDR3nt: TGTGCCAGCACCATGGGGCTAGCGGGAGTTTCGAACACCGGGGAGCTGTTTTTT; CDR3aa: CASTMGLAGVSNTGELFF
v_gene: TRBV19; d_gene: .; j_gene: TRBJ1-1; abundance: many; CDR3nt: TGTGCCAGTAGGGAGGTCGGGGGGATCACTGAAGCTTTCTTT; CDR3aa: CASREVGGITEAFF
v_gene: TRBV28; d_gene: .; j_gene: TRBJ2-3; abundance: .; CDR3nt: TGTGCCAGCAATTACTGGTCGGGGGGCTACACAGATACGCAGTATTTT; CDR3aa: CASNYWSGGYTDTQYF
v_gene: TRBV12-3/TRBV12-4; d_gene: TRBD1; j_gene: TRBJ2-1; abundance: many; CDR3nt: TGTGCCAGCACGGACGACAGGGTGGTCGGGGAGCAGTTCTTC; CDR3aa: CASTDDRVVGEQFF
v_gene: TRBV20-1; d_gene: .; j_gene: TRBJ1-5; abundance: many; CDR3nt: TGCAGTGCTTTCTTCTTAGGGGGTAGCAATCAGCCCCAGCATTTT; CDR3aa: CSAFFLGGSNQPQHF
v_gene: TRBV7-2; d_gene: .; j_gene: TRBJ1-4; abundance: few; CDR3nt: TGTGCCAGCAGCTTAACCTTGGACGGGGAAAAACTGTTTTTT; CDR3aa: CASSLTLDGEKLFF
v_gene: TRBV27; d_gene: .; j_gene: TRBJ2-6; abundance: many; CDR3nt: TGTGCCAGCAGTTTATTCCCGCGACGCTCTGGGGCCAACGTCCTGACTTTC; CDR3aa: CASSLFPRRSGANVLTF
v_gene: TRBV4-3; d_gene: TRBD2; j_gene: TRBJ2-1; abundance: many; CDR3nt: TGCGCCAGCAGCCAAGTAGCGGGAGGGCCGAACAATGAGCAGTTCTTC; CDR3aa: CASSQVAGGPNNEQFF
v_gene: TRBV5-1; d_gene: .; j_gene: TRBJ2-1; abundance: many; CDR3nt: TGCGCCAGCAGCTGGGACAACTACAATGAGCAGTTCTTC; CDR3aa: CASSWDNYNEQFF
v_gene: TRBV2; d_gene: TRBD2; j_gene: TRBJ2-5; abundance: .; CDR3nt: TGTGCCAGCACTTCACCGGGAGGGCAAGAGACCCAGTACTTC; CDR3aa: CASTSPGGQETQYF
v_gene: TRBV12-3/TRBV12-4; d_gene: .; j_gene: TRBJ2-3; abundance: many; CDR3nt: TGTGCCAGCAGCCGACTAGGCGCGGGCACAGATACGCAGTATTTT; CDR3aa: CASSRLGAGTDTQYF
v_gene: TRBV12-3/TRBV12-4; d_gene: .; j_gene: TRBJ2-3; abundance: many; CDR3nt: TGTGCCAGCAGTTTAGCGGGTCCCACAGATACGCAGTATTTT; CDR3aa: CASSLAGPTDTQYF
v_gene: TRBV20-1; d_gene: TRBD2; j_gene: TRBJ2-7; abundance: few; CDR3nt: TGCAGTACCACCCCGGGACTAGCGGGAGTGGGGTTCTCCTACGAGCAGTACTTC; CDR3aa: CSTTPGLAGVGFSYEQYF